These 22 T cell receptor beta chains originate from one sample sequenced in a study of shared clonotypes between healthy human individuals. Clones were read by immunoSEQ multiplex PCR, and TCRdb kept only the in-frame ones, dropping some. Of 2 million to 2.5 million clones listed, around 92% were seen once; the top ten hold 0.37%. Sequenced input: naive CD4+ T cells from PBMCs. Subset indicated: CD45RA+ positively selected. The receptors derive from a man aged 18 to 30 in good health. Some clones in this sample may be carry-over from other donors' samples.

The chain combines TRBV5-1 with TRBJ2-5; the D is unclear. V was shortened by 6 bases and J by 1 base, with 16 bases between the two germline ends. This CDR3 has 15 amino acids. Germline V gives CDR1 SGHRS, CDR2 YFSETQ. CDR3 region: CASNSMGSGQETQYF. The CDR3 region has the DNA TGCGCCAGCAACTCCATGGGGTCGGGCCAAGAGACCCAGTACTTC. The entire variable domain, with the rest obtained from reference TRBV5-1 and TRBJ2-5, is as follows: KAGVTQTPRYLIKTRGQQVTLSCSPISGHRSVSWYQQTPGQGLQFLFEYFSETQRNKGNFPGRFSGRQFSNSRSEMNVSTLELGDSALYLCASNSMGSGQETQYFGPGTRLLVL.

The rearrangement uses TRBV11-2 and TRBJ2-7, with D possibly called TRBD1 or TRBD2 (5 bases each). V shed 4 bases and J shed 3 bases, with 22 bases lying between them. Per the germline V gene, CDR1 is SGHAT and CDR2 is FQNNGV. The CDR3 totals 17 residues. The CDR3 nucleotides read TGTGCCAGCAGCTCCATAATGGGGCGGGTGACCATCTACGAGCAGTACTTC. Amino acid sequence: CASSSIMGRVTIYEQYF.

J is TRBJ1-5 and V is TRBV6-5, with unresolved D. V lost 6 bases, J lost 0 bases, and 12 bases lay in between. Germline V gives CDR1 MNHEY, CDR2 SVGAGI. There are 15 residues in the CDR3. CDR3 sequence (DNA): TGTGCCAGCAGAAAACACAAAAATAGCAATCAGCCCCAGCATTTT. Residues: CASRKHKNSNQPQHF.

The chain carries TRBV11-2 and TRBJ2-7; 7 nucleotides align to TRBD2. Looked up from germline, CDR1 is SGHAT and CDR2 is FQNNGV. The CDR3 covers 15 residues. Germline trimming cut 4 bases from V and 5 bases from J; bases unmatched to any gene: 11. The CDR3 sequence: CASSSVRGAGNEQYF. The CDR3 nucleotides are TGTGCCAGCAGCTCTGTTAGGGGAGCGGGAAACGAGCAGTACTTC.

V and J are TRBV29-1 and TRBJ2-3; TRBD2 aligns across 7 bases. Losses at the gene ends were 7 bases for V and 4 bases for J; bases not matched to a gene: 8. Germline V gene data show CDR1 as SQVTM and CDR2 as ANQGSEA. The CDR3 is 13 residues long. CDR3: CSARREPADTQYF. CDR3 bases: TGCAGCGCCAGGCGGGAGCCGGCAGATACGCAGTATTTT.

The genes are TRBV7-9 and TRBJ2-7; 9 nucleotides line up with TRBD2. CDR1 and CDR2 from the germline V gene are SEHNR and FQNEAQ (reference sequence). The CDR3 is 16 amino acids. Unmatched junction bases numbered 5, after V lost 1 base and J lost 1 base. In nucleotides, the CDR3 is TGTGCCAGCAGCTTAGGGCTAGCGGGATTATCCTACGAGCAGTACTTC. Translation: CASSLGLAGLSYEQYF.

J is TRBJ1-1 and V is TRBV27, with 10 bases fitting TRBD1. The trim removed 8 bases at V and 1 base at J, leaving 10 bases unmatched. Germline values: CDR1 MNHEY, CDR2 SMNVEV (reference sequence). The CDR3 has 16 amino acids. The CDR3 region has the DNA TGTGCCAGCTCGAGGACAGGGGGTTTCGGGAACACTGAAGCTTTCTTT. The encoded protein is CASSRTGGFGNTEAFF.

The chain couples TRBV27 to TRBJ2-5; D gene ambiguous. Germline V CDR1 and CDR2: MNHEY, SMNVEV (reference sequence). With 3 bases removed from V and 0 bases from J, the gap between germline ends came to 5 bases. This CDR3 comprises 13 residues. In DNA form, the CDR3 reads TGTGCCAGCAGTTTCGGATACCAAGAGACCCAGTACTTC. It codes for CASSFGYQETQYF.

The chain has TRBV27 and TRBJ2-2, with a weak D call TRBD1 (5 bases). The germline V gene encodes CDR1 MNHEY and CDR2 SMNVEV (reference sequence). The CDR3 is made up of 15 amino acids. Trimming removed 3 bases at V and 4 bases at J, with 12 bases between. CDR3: CASSFRVRGTGELFF. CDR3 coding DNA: TGTGCCAGCAGTTTCAGGGTGAGAGGCACCGGGGAGCTGTTTTTT.

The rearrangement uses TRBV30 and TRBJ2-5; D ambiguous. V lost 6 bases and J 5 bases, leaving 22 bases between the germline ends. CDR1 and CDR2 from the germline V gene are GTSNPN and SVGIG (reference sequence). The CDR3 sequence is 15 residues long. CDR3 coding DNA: TGTGCCTGCCTACCGCGTTACTTAAGTGGGGAGACCCAGTACTTC. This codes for CACLPRYLSGETQYF. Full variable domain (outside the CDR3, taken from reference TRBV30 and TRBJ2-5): SQTIHQWPATLVQPVGSPLSLECTVEGTSNPNLYWYRQAAGRGLQLLFYSVGIGQISSEVPQNLSASRPQDRQFILSSKKLLLSDSGFYLCACLPRYLSGETQYFGPGTRLLVL.

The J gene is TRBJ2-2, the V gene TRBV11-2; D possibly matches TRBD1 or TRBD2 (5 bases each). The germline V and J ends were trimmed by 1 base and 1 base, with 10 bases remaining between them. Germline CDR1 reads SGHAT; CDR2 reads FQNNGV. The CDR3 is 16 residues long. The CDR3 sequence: CASSLGGAGNTGELFF. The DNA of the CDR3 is TGTGCCAGCAGCTTAGGTGGGGCGGGGAACACCGGGGAGCTGTTTTTT.

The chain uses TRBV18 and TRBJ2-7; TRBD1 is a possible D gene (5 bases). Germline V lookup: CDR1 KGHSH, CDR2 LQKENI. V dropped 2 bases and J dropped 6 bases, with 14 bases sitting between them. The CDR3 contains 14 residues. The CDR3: CASSPTLTELEQYF. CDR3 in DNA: TGTGCCAGCTCACCAACTTTGACAGAACTCGAGCAGTACTTC. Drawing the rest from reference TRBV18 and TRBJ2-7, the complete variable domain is NAGVMQNPRHLVRRRGQEARLRCSPMKGHSHVYWYRQLPEEGLKFMVYLQKENIIDESGMPKERFSAEFPKEGPSILRIQQVVRGDSAAYFCASSPTLTELEQYFGPGTRLTVT.

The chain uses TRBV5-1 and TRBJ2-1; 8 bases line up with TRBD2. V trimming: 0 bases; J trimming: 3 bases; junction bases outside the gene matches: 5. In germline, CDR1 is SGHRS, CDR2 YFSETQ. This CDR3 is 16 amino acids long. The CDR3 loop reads CASSLASGLGYNEQFF. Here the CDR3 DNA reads TGCGCCAGCAGCTTGGCTTCGGGACTAGGCTACAATGAGCAGTTCTTC.

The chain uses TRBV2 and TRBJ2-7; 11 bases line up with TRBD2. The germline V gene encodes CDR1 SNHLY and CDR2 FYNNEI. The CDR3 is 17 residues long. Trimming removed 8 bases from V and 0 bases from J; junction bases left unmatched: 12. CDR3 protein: CASGLVSGRGSSYEQYF. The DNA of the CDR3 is TGTGCCAGCGGACTAGTTAGCGGGAGGGGGAGCTCCTACGAGCAGTACTTC.

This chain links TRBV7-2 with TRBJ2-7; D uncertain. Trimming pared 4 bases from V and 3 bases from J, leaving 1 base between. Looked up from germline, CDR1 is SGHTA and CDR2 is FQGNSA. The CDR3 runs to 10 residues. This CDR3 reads CASSYYEQYF. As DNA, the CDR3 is TGTGCCAGCAGCTACTACGAGCAGTACTTC.

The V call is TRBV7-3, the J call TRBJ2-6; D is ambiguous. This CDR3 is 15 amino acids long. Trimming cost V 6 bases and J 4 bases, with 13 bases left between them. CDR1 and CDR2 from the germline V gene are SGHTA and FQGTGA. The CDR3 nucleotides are TGTGCCAGCAGACACGTGGGTACCGGGGCCAACGTCCTGACTTTC. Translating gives CASRHVGTGANVLTF.

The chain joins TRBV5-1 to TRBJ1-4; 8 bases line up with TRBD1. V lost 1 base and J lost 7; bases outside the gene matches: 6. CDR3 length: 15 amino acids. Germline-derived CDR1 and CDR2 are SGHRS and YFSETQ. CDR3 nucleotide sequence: TGCGCCAGCAGCTTGCAGGGGGCCGCTGGTGAAAAACTGTTTTTT. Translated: CASSLQGAAGEKLFF.

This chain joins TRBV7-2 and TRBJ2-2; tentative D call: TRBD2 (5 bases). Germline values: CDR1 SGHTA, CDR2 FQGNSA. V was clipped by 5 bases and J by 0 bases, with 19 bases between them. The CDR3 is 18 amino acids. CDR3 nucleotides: TGTGCCAGCAGCCCTCGGGCTACCGGACTCTCGAACACCGGGGAGCTGTTTTTT. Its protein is CASSPRATGLSNTGELFF.

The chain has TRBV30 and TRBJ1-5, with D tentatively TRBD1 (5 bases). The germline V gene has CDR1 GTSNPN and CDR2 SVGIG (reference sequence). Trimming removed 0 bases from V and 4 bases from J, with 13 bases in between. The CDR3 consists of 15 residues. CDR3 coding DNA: TGTGCCTGGAGTGTACGGGGGGGGGTTAATCAGCCCCAGCATTTT. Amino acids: CAWSVRGGVNQPQHF.

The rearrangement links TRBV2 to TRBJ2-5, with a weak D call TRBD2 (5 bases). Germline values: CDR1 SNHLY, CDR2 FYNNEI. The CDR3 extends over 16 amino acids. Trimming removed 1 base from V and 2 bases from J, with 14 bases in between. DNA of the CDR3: TGTGCCAGCAGTGAAGGGGTGTCGGGAAGGCAAGAGACCCAGTACTTC. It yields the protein CASSEGVSGRQETQYF. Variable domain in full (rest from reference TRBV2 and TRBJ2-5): EPEVTQTPSHQVTQMGQEVILRCVPISNHLYFYWYRQILGQKVEFLVSFYNNEISEKSEIFDDQFSVERPDGSNFTLKIRSTKLEDSAMYFCASSEGVSGRQETQYFGPGTRLLVL.

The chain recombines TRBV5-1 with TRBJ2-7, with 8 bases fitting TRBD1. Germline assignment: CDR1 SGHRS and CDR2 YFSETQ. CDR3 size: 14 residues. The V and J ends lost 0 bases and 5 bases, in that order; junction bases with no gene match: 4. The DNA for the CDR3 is TGCGCCAGCAGCTTGGCAGGGGGCCGCGACGAGCAGTACTTC. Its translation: CASSLAGGRDEQYF.

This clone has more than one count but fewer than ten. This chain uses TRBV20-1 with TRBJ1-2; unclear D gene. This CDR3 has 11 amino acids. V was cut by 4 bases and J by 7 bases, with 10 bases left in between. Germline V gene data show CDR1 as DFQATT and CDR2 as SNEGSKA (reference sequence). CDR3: CSAMFLRGYTF. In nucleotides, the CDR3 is TGCAGTGCTATGTTCCTTCGTGGCTACACCTTC.